Presented here are 8 T cell receptor beta chains from one specimen sequenced in a study of identical twins. TCRdb used MiXCR to reprocess the 5' RACE reads, holding one entry per CDR3 protein. The data contain some 460,000 distinct CDR3 sequences, 12% to 15% of them singletons. In addition, the sample was reused for a study of yellow fever vaccine responses in identical twins.

The sample comprised CD4+ T cells sorted from blood. These TCRs come from a woman between 18 and 29 years old in good health.

The chain links TRBV6-4 to TRBJ1-6; the match to TRBD1 covers 9 bases. Trimming removed 6 bases from V and 8 bases from J; junction bases left unmatched: 5. Germline V CDR1 and CDR2: MRHNA, SNTAGT. This CDR3 contains 14 residues. The DNA for the CDR3 is TGTGCCAGCAGCCCGGACAGGGGAGATTCACCCCTCCACTTT. This sequence encodes CASSPDRGDSPLHF.

This clonotype was found a few times. This rearrangement joins TRBV6-5 to TRBJ2-2; maybe TRBD1 (5 bases). Trimming removed 1 base from V and 1 base from J, with 7 bases in between. The CDR3 sequence is 15 residues long. From germline, CDR1 is MNHEY and CDR2 SVGAGI. CDR3 in amino acids: CASSYFGQNTGELFF. The CDR3 bases are TGTGCCAGCAGTTACTTTGGACAGAACACCGGGGAGCTGTTTTTT.

This clonotype turned up a few times. This chain joins TRBV2 and TRBJ2-1; 9 nucleotides agree with TRBD2. Germline values: CDR1 SNHLY, CDR2 FYNNEI. Trimming cost V 8 bases and J 3 bases; bases outside gene matches: 5. There are 14 residues in the CDR3. The CDR3 sequence: CASRLAGNYNEQFF. In DNA, the CDR3 is TGTGCCAGCCGCCTAGCGGGAAACTACAATGAGCAGTTCTTC.

V gene TRBV5-5 combines with J gene TRBJ2-1, with 13 nucleotides matching TRBD2. The germline gives CDR1 SGHKS, CDR2 YYEKEE (reference sequence). The CDR3 spans 16 residues. The trim removed 3 bases at V and 9 bases at J, leaving 9 bases unmatched. CDR3 nucleotides: TGTGCCAGCAGCTCTACCACTAGCGGGAGGGCCGGTGAGCAGTTCTTC. Protein product: CASSSTTSGRAGEQFF.

This clonotype has only a few counts. The V call is TRBV6-1, the J call TRBJ1-3, with D possibly matching TRBD1 (6 bases). The CDR3 sequence is 15 residues long. Trimming removed 5 bases at V and 3 bases at J, with 14 bases between. Germline V gives CDR1 MNHNS, CDR2 SASEGT. The CDR3 nucleotides read TGTGCCAGCAGTCTGACAGGCCCCCGTGGAAACACCATATATTTT. This translates into CASSLTGPRGNTIYF.

This clonotype was counted between two and nine times. V gene TRBV28 combines with J gene TRBJ2-3, with a possible D match to TRBD2 (5 bases). V lost 7 bases and J lost 0, with 17 bases in between. From germline, CDR1 is MDHEN and CDR2 SYDVKM. The CDR3 spans 16 residues. The CDR3 region has the DNA TGTGCCAGCACTCACAGAGGGTATTCGAGCACAGATACGCAGTATTTT. Translation gives CASTHRGYSSTDTQYF.

The table lists this clonotype with many counts. The chain is built from TRBV7-2 and TRBJ2-4, with 7 bases fitting TRBD1. V was pared by 5 bases and J by 7 bases, with 11 bases of the junction left unmatched. CDR1 is SGHTA and CDR2 is FQGNSA in the germline V gene. This CDR3 region has 15 residues. CDR3 sequence reads: CASSPQQGSWNIQYF. In DNA form, the CDR3 reads TGTGCCAGCAGCCCCCAACAGGGGTCGTGGAACATTCAGTACTTC.

This clonotype has at least ten counts. The V call is TRBV6-1, the J call TRBJ1-6, with no clear D. With 5 bases removed from V and 8 bases from J, the gap between germline ends came to 10 bases. This CDR3 region has 13 residues. Germline loops: CDR1 MNHNS, CDR2 SASEGT. Written as DNA, the CDR3 is TGTGCCAGCAGTATCAAGACCTATTCACCCCTCCACTTT. Translating gives CASSIKTYSPLHF.